This TCR beta chain was captured by sequencing in a study of PD-L1 blockade in urothelial cancer. Study-level information: Earlier, patients had received 0 to 3 chemotherapy regimens. T cell content in blood samples showed a median of 141,255.

The germline V gene has CDR1 LNHNV and CDR2 YYDKDF (reference sequence). The V gene end was trimmed by 0 bases and the J gene end by 4 bases; junction bases not matched to a gene: 8. The CDR3 consists of 16 residues. This sample's time point: peripheral blood 6 weeks after treatment start. Each PCR contained spiked-in synthetic TCR analog templates. TCRdb's table, derived via immunoSEQ multiplex PCR, lists solely in-frame clones and lacks some. The data show roughly 30,000 clones, roughly nine tenths seen once. The chain couples TRBV15 to TRBJ2-7; 8 positions match TRBD1. This TCR derives from a man older than 75 with urothelial cancer. The specimen was PBMCs, collected around atezolizumab (anti-PD-L1) treatment. The CDR3 DNA reads TGTGCCACCAGCAGAGATCGGAGACAGGGGAGGTACGAGCAGTACTTC. This encodes CATSRDRRQGRYEQYF. The entire variable domain, with the rest obtained from reference TRBV15 and TRBJ2-7, is as follows: DAMVIQNPRYQVTQFGKPVTLSCSQTLNHNVMYWYQQKSSQAPKLLFHYYDKDFNNEADTPDNFQSRRPNTSFCFLDIRSPGLGDTAMYLCATSRDRRQGRYEQYFGPGTRLTVT.